What follows are 16 T cell receptor beta chains derived from one specimen sequenced in a study of identifying expanded T cells in peripheral blood. Only in-frame clones appear in the TCRdb table, and some are missing; sequencing was by immunoSEQ multiplex PCR. The sample includes around 120,000 clones, over 65% of them seen just once. Sequenced material: blood. The receptor source for this set is a person between 18 and 75 years old in good health.

The CDR3: CASSLVGGVARGYTF. The CDR3 DNA reads TGTGCCAGCAGCTTAGTCGGGGGGGTAGCTAGGGGCTACACCTTC. V usage is TRBV7-9 and J usage is TRBJ1-2; a possible D gene is TRBD1 (5 bases). Germline CDR1 and CDR2: SEHNR and FQNEAQ (reference sequence). CDR3 length: 15 amino acids. V lost 1 base to trimming and J lost 8 bases, with 17 bases between them.

The count of this clone is one. The chain is built from TRBV2 and TRBJ1-1; 8 nucleotides match TRBD1. Germline trimming cut 5 bases from V and 3 bases from J; bases unmatched to any gene: 2. Germline CDR1 and CDR2: SNHLY and FYNNEI. The CDR3 spans 13 residues. The CDR3 region is CASSLTGDTEAFF. Written as DNA, the CDR3 is TGTGCCAGCAGTCTGACAGGGGACACTGAAGCTTTCTTT.

This clone was recorded a few times. The chain combines TRBV18 with TRBJ2-1, with TRBD2 matching over 8 bases. With 4 bases clipped from V and 0 bases from J, the junction kept 2 bases outside the gene matches. CDR3 length: 15 amino acids. Germline V lookup: CDR1 KGHSH, CDR2 LQKENI. CDR3 in DNA: TGTGCCAGCTCACTCGGACTAGCCTCCTACAATGAGCAGTTCTTC. Its translation: CASSLGLASYNEQFF.

This clone was seen only a few times. The chain combines TRBV18 with TRBJ1-5, with 11 bases identical to TRBD1. With V trimmed by 4 bases and J by 4 bases, 6 bases remained unmatched. Germline CDR1 is KGHSH and CDR2 is LQKENI. This CDR3 contains 16 residues. CDR3 in amino acids: CASSQRDRGANQPQHF. DNA of the CDR3: TGTGCCAGCTCACAAAGGGACAGGGGGGCAAATCAGCCCCAGCATTTT.

The genes are TRBV30 and TRBJ2-3; D remains unclear. Germline loops: CDR1 GTSNPN, CDR2 SVGIG (reference sequence). The CDR3 length is 12 residues. V lost 2 bases and J lost 10, with 13 bases in between. The CDR3 is CAWSSMLAPQYF. The CDR3 DNA reads as TGTGCCTGGAGTAGCATGTTAGCTCCGCAGTATTTT.

This clone occurred once. The chain is built from TRBV9 and TRBJ2-3; 11 bases match TRBD2. Germline V gene lookup returns CDR1 SGDLS and CDR2 YYNGEE. The CDR3 totals 15 residues. J was trimmed by 4 bases and V by 3 bases; bases with no gene match: 4. The CDR3 protein is CASSAGTSGPDTQYF. CDR3 DNA: TGTGCCAGCAGCGCCGGGACTAGCGGACCAGATACGCAGTATTTT.

The gene calls are TRBV19 and TRBJ1-2; D remains ambiguous. Deletions cut 6 bases from V and 2 bases from J, with 16 bases between. Germline V lookup: CDR1 LNHDA, CDR2 SQIVND (reference sequence). The CDR3 contains 15 residues. The chain's CDR3 is CASSSTLGVNYGYTF. The CDR3 DNA follows: TGTGCCAGTAGCTCCACCCTTGGAGTAAACTATGGCTACACCTTC. Using reference TRBV19 and TRBJ1-2 for the parts outside the CDR3, the full variable domain is DGGITQSPKYLFRKEGQNVTLSCEQNLNHDAMYWYRQDPGQGLRLIYYSQIVNDFQKGDIAEGYSVSREKKESFPLTVTSAQKNPTAFYLCASSSTLGVNYGYTFGSGTRLTVV.

The chain employs TRBV11-3 and TRBJ1-2; a weak D match, TRBD1 (5 bases). Germline V gives CDR1 SGHNT, CDR2 YENEEA. The CDR3 consists of 14 residues. The V and J ends lost 5 bases and 2 bases respectively, with 12 bases between them. The CDR3: CASSPIGGNYGYTF. The CDR3 region has the DNA TGTGCCAGCAGCCCTATTGGGGGAAACTATGGCTACACCTTC.

The gene calls are TRBV9 and TRBJ1-2; D is undetermined. In germline, CDR1 is SGDLS, CDR2 YYNGEE. V lost 0 bases and J lost 5, with 8 bases in between. The CDR3 loop spans 13 amino acids. The CDR3 nucleotides read TGTGCCAGCAGCGTAGGGAAGGAGTATGGCTACACCTTC. This translates into CASSVGKEYGYTF. The whole variable domain, remainder taken from reference TRBV9 and TRBJ1-2, is DSGVTQTPKHLITATGQRVTLRCSPRSGDLSVYWYQQSLDQGLQFLIQYYNGEERAKGNILERFSAQQFPDLHSELNLSSLELGDSALYFCASSVGKEYGYTFGSGTRLTVV.

The chain joins TRBV7-2 to TRBJ1-3; D is perhaps TRBD1 (5 bases). Germline CDR1 SGHTA, CDR2 FQGNSA. Trimming left V 3 bases short and J 0 bases short, with 9 bases between. This CDR3 region has 15 residues. The CDR3 nucleotides are TGTGCCAGCAGCTTTGACGGACACTCTGGAAACACCATATATTTT. As protein: CASSFDGHSGNTIYF.

This chain uses TRBV29-1 with TRBJ2-7; 9 bases agree with TRBD2. V dropped 4 bases and J dropped 2; count of bases not matched to a gene: 6. Per germline, CDR1 SQVTM and CDR2 ANQGSEA. The CDR3 sequence is 14 residues long. CDR3 nucleotides: TGCAGCGTTGTTTATGGCGGGGGGGCCTACGAGCAGTACTTC. Encoded protein: CSVVYGGGAYEQYF.

The chain is built from TRBV7-9 and TRBJ2-3; D possibly corresponds to TRBD2 (6 bases). Looked up from germline, CDR1 is SEHNR and CDR2 is FQNEAQ (reference sequence). V lost 0 bases, J lost 5 bases, and 12 bases lay in between. The CDR3 is made up of 15 amino acids. The chain's CDR3 is CASSLASGRGDTQYF. Written as DNA, the CDR3 is TGTGCCAGCAGCTTAGCGTCAGGGCGGGGAGATACGCAGTATTTT.

The chain couples TRBV6-5 to TRBJ1-2, with D tentatively TRBD1 (6 bases). V was shortened by 6 bases and J by 3 bases, with 11 bases between the two germline ends. CDR3 size: 13 residues. CDR1 is MNHEY, CDR2 SVGAGI, per germline. The CDR3 region is CASRQQGYYGYTF. The CDR3, as DNA: TGTGCCAGCAGACAACAGGGTTACTATGGCTACACCTTC.

A word on this clone: A much larger clone differs by one base, so this may be a read error. The chain is built from TRBV7-2 and TRBJ1-6, with D perhaps TRBD1 (6 bases). Germline V gene sequence: CDR1 SGHTA, CDR2 FQGNSA. This CDR3 contains 15 residues. The CDR3 sequence: CASSPRDIINSPFHF. The CDR3 DNA follows: TGTGCCAGCAGCCCCCGGGACATCATCAATTCACCCTTCCACTTT.

J is TRBJ1-2 and V is TRBV6-5; D not resolved. Per the germline V gene, CDR1 is MNHEY and CDR2 is SVGAGI. V was trimmed by 4 bases and J by 8 bases, leaving 14 bases between them. This CDR3 spans 13 amino acids. CDR3 sequence: CASSFGLSAGYTF. The CDR3 coding sequence is TGTGCCAGCAGTTTTGGTCTGTCGGCAGGCTACACCTTC.

The chain has TRBV27 and TRBJ2-4; D may be TRBD2 (7 bases). From germline, CDR1 is MNHEY and CDR2 SMNVEV (reference sequence). This CDR3 comprises 14 residues. The ends were cut back, 2 bases at V and 9 bases at J, with 14 bases in the middle. The CDR3 bases are TGTGCCAGCAGTTTACAACAGGGAGGGGGCATTCAGTACTTC. Protein sequence: CASSLQQGGGIQYF.